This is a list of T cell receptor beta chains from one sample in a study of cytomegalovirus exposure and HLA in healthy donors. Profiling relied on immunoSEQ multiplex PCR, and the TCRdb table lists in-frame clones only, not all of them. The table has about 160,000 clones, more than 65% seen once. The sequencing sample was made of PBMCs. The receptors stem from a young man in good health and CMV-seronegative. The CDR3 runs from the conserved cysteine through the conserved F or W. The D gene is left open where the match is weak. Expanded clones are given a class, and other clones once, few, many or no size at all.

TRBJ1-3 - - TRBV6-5 TGTGCCAGCAGTTACTCTGGAGCAAACACCATATATTTT CASSYSGANTIYF
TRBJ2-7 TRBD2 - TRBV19 TGTGCCAGTAGTACAGGACTAGCTAGAGAGCAGTACTTC CASSTGLAREQYF
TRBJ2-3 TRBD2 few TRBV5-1 TGCGCCAGCAGCTCCAGACTAGCGGGAGCGGCAGATACGCAGTATTTT CASSSRLAGAADTQYF
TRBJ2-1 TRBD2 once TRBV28 TGTGCCAGCAACCCTACCGGGACTAGCAGAGGTGAGCAGTTCTTC CASNPTGTSRGEQFF
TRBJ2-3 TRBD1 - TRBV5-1 TGCGCCAGCAGCTTTACAGGACAGGCAGATACGCAGTATTTT CASSFTGQADTQYF
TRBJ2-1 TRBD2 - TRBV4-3 TGCGCCAGCAGCCAAGAGGGAAGCGGGGGGGCCGGGGAGCAGTTCTTC CASSQEGSGGAGEQFF
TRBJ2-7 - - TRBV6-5 TGTGCCAGCAGTCGGGGTTCCAGCTCCTACGAGCAGTACTTC CASSRGSSSYEQYF
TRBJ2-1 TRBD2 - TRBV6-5 TGTGCTACCAAACTCGGCGGGAGGACCAATGAGCAGTTCTTC CATKLGGRTNEQFF
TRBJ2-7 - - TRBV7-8 TGTGCCAGCAGCTTAGAGAGGGCCTACGAGCAGTACTTC CASSLERAYEQYF
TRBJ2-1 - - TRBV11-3 TGTGCCAGCAGCCCCGCGGGGCAGAGATCCTACAATGAGCAGTTCTTC CASSPAGQRSYNEQFF
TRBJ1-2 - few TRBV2 TGTGCCGCCAGGGAATGGCCTGAGGATGGCTACACCTTC CAAREWPEDGYTF
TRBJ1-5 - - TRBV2 TGTGCCAGCTCCGGTAGGCGCCCGGAGCAGCCCCAGCATTTT CASSGRRPEQPQHF
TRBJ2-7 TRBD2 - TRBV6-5 TGTGCCAGCAGTTACGGGACGGGAGGCAACGAGCAGTACTTC CASSYGTGGNEQYF
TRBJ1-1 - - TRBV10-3 TGTGCCATCAGCTACCGGGACTTCGAAGTCGGTGGTGAAGCTTTCTTT CAISYRDFEVGGEAFF
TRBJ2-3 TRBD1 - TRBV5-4 TGTGCCAGCAGCCCTAGAGGGGGCTTGAGGACAGATACGCAGTATTTT CASSPRGGLRTDTQYF
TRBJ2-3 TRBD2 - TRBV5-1 TGCGCCAGCAGACCACTAGCGGGAAACACAGATACGCAGTATTTT CASRPLAGNTDTQYF
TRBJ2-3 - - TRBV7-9 TGTGCCAGCGCCAGTTCAGATACGCAGTATTTT CASASSDTQYF
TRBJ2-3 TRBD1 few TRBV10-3 TGTGCCATCAGTTACCAGGGGGCGTCGAAGTCGGATACGCAGTATTTT CAISYQGASKSDTQYF
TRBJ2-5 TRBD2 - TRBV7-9 TGTGCCAGCAGCTTTTCTTTGGAACTAGCGGGAAGGGAGACCCAGTACTTC CASSFSLELAGRETQYF
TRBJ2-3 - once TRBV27 TGTGCCAGCAGTTATAATCTGGATACGCAGTATTTT CASSYNLDTQYF
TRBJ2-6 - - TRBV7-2 TGTGCCAGCAGCTTAACACCCAGCTCTGGGGCCAACGTCCTGACTTTC CASSLTPSSGANVLTF
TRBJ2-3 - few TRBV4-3 TGCGCCAGCAGCCAAAGACAGTGGTCCACAGATACGCAGTATTTT CASSQRQWSTDTQYF
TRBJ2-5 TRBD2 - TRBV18 TGTGCCAGCTCACCGGGCGGGAGGGCCCAGTACTTC CASSPGGRAQYF
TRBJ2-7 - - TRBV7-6 TGTGCCAGCAGCTTAGGGGGCCCCTCCTACGAGCAGTACTTC CASSLGGPSYEQYF
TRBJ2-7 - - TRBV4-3 TGCGCCAGCAGCCAAGCGAAGGCGGCAGAACCCTACGAGCAGTACTTC CASSQAKAAEPYEQYF
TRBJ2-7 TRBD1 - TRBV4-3 TGCGCCAGCAGCAAAGGGGGACAGGCGGTTGATGAGCAGTACTTC CASSKGGQAVDEQYF
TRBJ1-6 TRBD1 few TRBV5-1 TGCGCCAGCAGCCCCCTACAGGGGAGCTCCTATAATTCACCCCTCCACTTT CASSPLQGSSYNSPLHF
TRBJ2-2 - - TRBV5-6 TGTGCCAGCAGCTTGTCCTATAGAGTGACGAACACCGGGGAGCTGTTTTTT CASSLSYRVTNTGELFF
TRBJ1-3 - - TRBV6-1 TGTGCCAGCAGTGATTGGAGGGGAGTCTCTGGAAACACCATATATTTT CASSDWRGVSGNTIYF
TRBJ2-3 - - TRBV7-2 TGTGCCAGCAGCTTGGGCGGGCGGCCCACAGATACGCAGTATTTT CASSLGGRPTDTQYF
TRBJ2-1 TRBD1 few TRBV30 TGTGCCTGGAGGAAGACAGGGGGGCACAATGAGCAGTTCTTC CAWRKTGGHNEQFF
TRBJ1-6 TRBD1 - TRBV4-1 TGCGCCAGCAGCCAAGTGGACAGGGAAGGTTCACCCCTCCACTTT CASSQVDREGSPLHF
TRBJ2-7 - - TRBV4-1 TGCGCCAGCAGCCGTGGGGTGGACGGGGGGCTCCCCTACGAGCAGTACTTC CASSRGVDGGLPYEQYF
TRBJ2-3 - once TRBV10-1 TGCGCCAGCAGTGACCAAGGGAGGCAGGCAGATACGCAGTATTTT CASSDQGRQADTQYF
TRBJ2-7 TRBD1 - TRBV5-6 TGTGCCAGCAGCGTCTCGGACAGGGACTCCTACGAGCAGTACTTC CASSVSDRDSYEQYF
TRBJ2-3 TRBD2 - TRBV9 TGTGCCAGCAGCCCGAGAGCGGGAACGAGCACAGATACGCAGTATTTT CASSPRAGTSTDTQYF
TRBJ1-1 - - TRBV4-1 TGCGCCAGCAGCCAGGGCAACACTGAAGCTTTCTTT CASSQGNTEAFF
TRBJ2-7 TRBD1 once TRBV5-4 TGTGCCAGCAGCTTGAGACAGGGGGCTAGGTACGAGCAGTACTTC CASSLRQGARYEQYF
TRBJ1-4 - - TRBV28 TGTGCCAGCAGTTTCGAGGGGGCAACTAATGAAAAACTGTTTTTT CASSFEGATNEKLFF
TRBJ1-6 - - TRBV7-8 TGTGCCAGCAGCTTAGGACAGAGCTCCTATAATTCACCCCTCCACTTT CASSLGQSSYNSPLHF
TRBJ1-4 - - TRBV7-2 TGTGCCAGCAGCTTAAATCCAGGGGTGGGGACTAATGAAAAACTGTTTTTT CASSLNPGVGTNEKLFF
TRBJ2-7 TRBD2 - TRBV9 TGTGCCAGCAGCGTAGCGGGAGGGTTGGACGAGCAGTACTTC CASSVAGGLDEQYF
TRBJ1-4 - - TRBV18 TGTGCCAGCTCGAGCCTCAGGACGGACAACAATGAAAAACTGTTTTTT CASSSLRTDNNEKLFF
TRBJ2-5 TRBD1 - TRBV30 TGTGCCTGGAGTGTACGAGGGGGCCTCCAAGAGACCCAGTACTTC CAWSVRGGLQETQYF